This record looks at one T cell receptor (beta chain) sequence and its context. As originally analysed: Nucleated cell counts were estimated from reference gene primer amplification. The protocol was immunoSEQ multiplex PCR, while the TCRdb copy is restricted to in-frame clones and leaves out a portion. D and trimming come from the DNA, and the V and J calls and clone size come from that table. Found here are under 250,000 clones, less than 85% of them singletons; the top ten hold 3.6%. CDR3 length: 17 amino acids. From germline, CDR1 is MNHEY and CDR2 SMNVEV (reference sequence). With 6 bases clipped from V and 5 bases from J, the junction kept 16 bases outside the gene matches. This record belongs to a study of blood T cell repertoires in COVID-19. Across the study: Whether acute or convalescent, the COVID-19 samples came from the United States, Italy and Spain.

The sequence was collected from a woman aged 80 or over with acute or convalescent COVID-19. Specimen: peripheral blood. The V and J genes are TRBV27 and TRBJ1-2; 9 bases are a match to TRBD1. CDR3 sequence: CASRPISSGTGLYGYTF. As DNA, the CDR3 is TGTGCCAGCAGACCAATCAGCTCCGGGACAGGGTTATATGGCTACACCTTC.